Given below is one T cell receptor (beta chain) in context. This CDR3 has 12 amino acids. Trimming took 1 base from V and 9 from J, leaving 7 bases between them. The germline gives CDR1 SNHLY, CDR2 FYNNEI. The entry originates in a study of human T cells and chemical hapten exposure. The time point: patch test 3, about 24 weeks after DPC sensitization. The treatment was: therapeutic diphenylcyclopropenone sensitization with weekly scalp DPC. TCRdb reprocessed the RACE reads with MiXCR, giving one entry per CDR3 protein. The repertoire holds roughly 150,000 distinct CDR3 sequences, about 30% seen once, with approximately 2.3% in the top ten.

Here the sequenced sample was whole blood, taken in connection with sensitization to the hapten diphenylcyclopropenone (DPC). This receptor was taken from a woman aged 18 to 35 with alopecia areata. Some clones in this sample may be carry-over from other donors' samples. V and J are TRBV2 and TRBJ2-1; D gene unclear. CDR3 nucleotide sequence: TGTGCCAGCAGTGAAGTCCGGCGTGAGCAGTTCTTC. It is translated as CASSEVRREQFF.